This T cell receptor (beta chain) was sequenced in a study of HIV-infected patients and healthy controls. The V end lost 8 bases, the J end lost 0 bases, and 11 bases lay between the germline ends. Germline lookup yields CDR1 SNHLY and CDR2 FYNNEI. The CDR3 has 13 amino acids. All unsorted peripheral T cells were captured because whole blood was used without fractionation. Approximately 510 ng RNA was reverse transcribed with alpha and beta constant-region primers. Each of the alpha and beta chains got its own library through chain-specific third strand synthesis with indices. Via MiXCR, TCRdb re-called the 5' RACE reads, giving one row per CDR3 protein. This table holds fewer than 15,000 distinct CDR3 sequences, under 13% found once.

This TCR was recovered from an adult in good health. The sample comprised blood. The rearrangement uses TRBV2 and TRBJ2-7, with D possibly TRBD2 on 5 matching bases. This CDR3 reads CASSGSSSYEQYF. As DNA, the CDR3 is TGTGCCAGCTCGGGATCTAGCTCCTACGAGCAGTACTTC. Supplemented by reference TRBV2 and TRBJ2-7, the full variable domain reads EPEVTQTPSHQVTQMGQEVILRCVPISNHLYFYWYRQILGQKVEFLVSFYNNEISEKSEIFDDQFSVERPDGSNFTLKIRSTKLEDSAMYFCASSGSSSYEQYFGPGTRLTVT.